Listed below are T cell receptor beta chains from one sample, sequenced in a study of T cell responses to AZD1222 COVID-19 vaccine. Assay: immunoSEQ multiplex PCR; the TCRdb copy retains only in-frame clones and omits some. The sample includes over 150,000 clones, 75% to 90% of them seen just once. The source was peripheral blood, collected on day 0 of AZD1222 vaccination. These receptors all come from an adult in good health. The conserved cysteine and the conserved F or W are not part of the CDR3 here. The order of the fields is V gene, CDR3 protein.

V: TRBV19; CDR3: ASSIGPNGDLRETQY
V: TRBV7-3; CDR3: ASSLTGTKAYEQY
V: TRBV29-1; CDR3: SAPAPGAANTEAF
V: TRBV5-1; CDR3: ASSGGQGQETQY
V: TRBV5-6; CDR3: ASGGVGWGRGSYEQY
V: TRBV7-2; CDR3: ASSLGTGYYGYT
V: TRBV7-9; CDR3: ASRSEGGPTDTQY
V: TRBV15; CDR3: ATRSGGRETQY
V: TRBV2; CDR3: ASSKTSGLSYNEQF
V: TRBV21-1; CDR3: ASTSNTGELF
V: TRBV4-2; CDR3: ASSQLTSGGADTQY
V: TRBV7-9; CDR3: ASSSMGLAGNTIY
V: TRBV30; CDR3: AWSDRALMHEQY
V: TRBV5-5; CDR3: ASSPEGYEQY
V: TRBV10-3; CDR3: AISWREGDKNIQY
V: TRBV11-1; CDR3: ASSLSSEQTDTQY
V: TRBV27; CDR3: ASSLFRGDQPQH
V: TRBV25-1; CDR3: ASSELGLVEQF
V: TRBV19; CDR3: ASSPGTGTNEKLF
V: TRBV7-2; CDR3: ASSLLGLAGTDTQY
V: TRBV29-1; CDR3: SVFRRLNTEAF
V: TRBV2; CDR3: ASKLAGDSNTIY
V: TRBV4-1; CDR3: ASSHPTGTYEQY
V: TRBV27; CDR3: ASSFGGPPGNTIY
V: TRBV3-1/TRBV3-2; CDR3: ASSRTADYGYT
V: TRBV11-2; CDR3: ASSPQGDYGYT